This passage covers 4 T cell receptor beta chains from one sample sequenced in a study of blood T cells in healthy people across ages. With a J-beta primer mix and a sample-barcoded 5' primer, a second PCR ran roughly 7 to 11 cycles. One entry per CDR3 protein, called by TCRdb with MiXCR from the 5' RACE reads. The sample has approximately 690,000 distinct CDR3 sequences, roughly 43% seen once. Sequencing input: blood. These receptors all come from an elderly man in good health.

J is TRBJ2-7 and V is TRBV28, with D possibly TRBD1 on 5 matching bases. The CDR3 runs 12 residues. CDR1 is MDHEN and CDR2 is SYDVKM in the germline V gene. V was pared by 5 bases and J by 9 bases, with 14 bases between. As DNA, the CDR3 is TGTGCCAGCAGTCTGACAGAAATTGGGCAGTACTTC. Its protein product is CASSLTEIGQYF.

As regards this clonotype: A much larger clonotype is one base distant, so this may be a read error. The genes are TRBV28 and TRBJ1-5; D uncertain. CDR1 and CDR2 (germline): MDHEN, SYDVKM. The CDR3 contains 16 residues. The V end was cut by 4 bases, the J end by 5 bases, with 18 bases between. The CDR3 sequence: CASSSTRGEEHQPQHF. DNA for the CDR3: TGTGCCAGCAGTTCCACCCGGGGAGAGGAGCATCAGCCCCAGCATTTT.

This clonotype was seen more than once but under ten times. This chain connects TRBV4-3 to TRBJ1-2; D possibly corresponds to TRBD1 (5 bases). Germline V CDR1 and CDR2: LGHNA, YSLEER. V lost 0 bases and J 7 bases, leaving 15 bases between the germline ends. The CDR3 spans 15 residues. The CDR3 DNA reads as TGCGCCAGCAGCCAAGACCAGGGAAGGCTAAGTGGCTACACCTTC. Amino acid sequence: CASSQDQGRLSGYTF.

This clonotype showed up just a few times. The chain uses TRBV20-1 and TRBJ2-2; 9 bases line up with TRBD1. The CDR3 contains 15 residues. Germline V gene data show CDR1 as DFQATT and CDR2 as SNEGSKA (reference sequence). Unmatched junction bases numbered 4, after V lost 2 bases and J lost 3 bases. CDR3 in amino acids: CSARPGQGDTGELFF. CDR3 DNA: TGCAGTGCTAGACCGGGACAGGGTGACACCGGGGAGCTGTTTTTT.